What follows are 21 T cell receptor beta chains derived from one specimen sequenced in a study of cytomegalovirus exposure and HLA in healthy donors. Primers included in the PCR were 60 Vbeta and 13 Jbeta primers. Clones were sequenced by immunoSEQ multiplex PCR, and TCRdb holds only the in-frame ones, with some missing. The sample carries about 150,000 clones, about two thirds recorded once. The source material was PBMCs. Receptors were obtained from a woman in her thirties or forties in good health and CMV-seronegative.

The V and J genes are TRBV30 and TRBJ1-3, with a tentative D call TRBD1 (5 bases). The CDR3 runs 13 residues. V was trimmed by 3 bases and J by 2 bases, leaving 8 bases between them. Germline V lookup: CDR1 GTSNPN, CDR2 SVGIG (reference sequence). CDR3 amino acids: CAWRWGAGNTIYF. As DNA, the CDR3 is TGTGCCTGGAGATGGGGCGCTGGAAACACCATATATTTT.

This clone was recorded once. The chain is built from TRBV7-8 and TRBJ2-7; TRBD1 matches 9 bases. The CDR3 totals 15 residues. The germline V gene encodes CDR1 SGHVS and CDR2 FQNEAQ. With V trimmed by 5 bases and J by 3 bases, 8 bases remained unmatched. The CDR3 DNA reads TGTGCCAGCAGCACCCGGGACAGGGTATACTACGAGCAGTACTTC. Its protein product is CASSTRDRVYYEQYF.

The V gene is TRBV2, the J gene TRBJ2-1; 11 bases align to TRBD2. The CDR3 runs to 15 residues. V lost 3 bases to trimming and J lost 13 bases; unmatched junction nucleotides: 11. CDR1 SNHLY and CDR2 FYNNEI come from the germline V gene. In nucleotides, the CDR3 is TGTGCCAGCAGTGATGGGGGACTAGCGGTAGGGGTCCAGTTCTTC. Its translation: CASSDGGLAVGVQFF.

This chain joins TRBV10-3 and TRBJ1-5, with no clear D. Germline V lookup: CDR1 ENHRY, CDR2 SYGVKD. Trimming removed 4 bases from V and 0 bases from J, with 10 bases in between. This CDR3 region has 15 residues. The CDR3 loop is CAISAAEYSNQPQHF. The CDR3 DNA reads TGTGCCATCAGTGCCGCGGAATATAGCAATCAGCCCCAGCATTTT.

In nucleotides, the CDR3 is TGTGCCAGCTCACCTATGGGACAGGGGAACACTGAAGCTTTCTTT. Residues: CASSPMGQGNTEAFF. The J gene is TRBJ1-1, the V gene TRBV18, with TRBD1 matching 9 bases. The CDR3 contains 15 residues. V dropped 3 bases and J dropped 1; count of bases not matched to a gene: 3. Germline V gene sequence: CDR1 KGHSH, CDR2 LQKENI.

The CDR3 is CASSLRSSGDVYEQYF. Written as DNA, the CDR3 is TGTGCCAGCAGCTTAAGGTCTAGCGGGGACGTCTACGAGCAGTACTTC. This chain connects TRBV7-2 to TRBJ2-7, with TRBD2 matching 9 bases. V lost 2 bases and J lost 3; bases outside the gene matches: 8. The CDR3 runs to 16 residues. Germline V CDR1 and CDR2: SGHTA, FQGNSA.

This clone was seen more than once but under ten times. The V gene is TRBV6-1, the J gene TRBJ2-1, with D perhaps TRBD1 (6 bases). The germline V and J ends were trimmed by 8 bases and 5 bases, with 10 bases remaining between them. Germline V gene data show CDR1 as MNHNS and CDR2 as SASEGT. This CDR3 has 12 residues. CDR3 in DNA: TGTGCCAGCCAGGACAGCAACAATGAGCAGTTCTTC. This sequence encodes CASQDSNNEQFF.

This clone was counted only a few times. V and J are TRBV5-4 and TRBJ1-1, with D tentatively TRBD1 (6 bases). The length of the CDR3 is 16 residues. The germline V gene has CDR1 SGHNT and CDR2 YYREEE (reference sequence). V was clipped by 4 bases and J by 1 base, with 17 bases between them. The chain's CDR3 is CASSRGGADPNTEAFF. The CDR3 DNA follows: TGTGCCAGCAGCCGTGGGGGCGCAGACCCGAACACTGAAGCTTTCTTT.

There are a few counts of this clone. The genes are TRBV28 and TRBJ1-1, with 7 bases that match TRBD1. CDR1 and CDR2 from the germline V gene are MDHEN and SYDVKM. After removal of 2 bases from V and 7 bases from J, the junction contained 13 bases not matched to a gene. This CDR3 has 16 residues. CDR3 loop: CASSLIGGGDGYEAFF. In DNA, the CDR3 is TGTGCCAGCAGTTTAATAGGAGGGGGCGATGGGTATGAAGCTTTCTTT.

This chain joins TRBV20-1 and TRBJ2-7; TRBD1 agrees at 10 bases. The J segment lost 12 bases and the V segment lost 5 bases, leaving 7 bases of the junction unmatched. The germline V gene has CDR1 DFQATT and CDR2 SNEGSKA (reference sequence). The CDR3 covers 11 residues. The CDR3 bases are TGCAGTGCTGGAGGGGGACAGGGGTGGTACTTC. Translation gives CSAGGGQGWYF.

V gene TRBV5-6 combines with J gene TRBJ1-1; 8 nucleotides agree with TRBD1. CDR1 and CDR2 from the germline V gene are SGHDT and YYEEEE. The CDR3 runs to 14 residues. Germline trimming cut 3 bases from V and 1 base from J; bases unmatched to any gene: 2. The CDR3 DNA reads TGTGCCAGCAGCTACGGACAGGGGAACACTGAAGCTTTCTTT. This codes for CASSYGQGNTEAFF.

This clone is a singleton in its sample. The chain employs TRBV7-8 and TRBJ2-5, with unresolved D. Germline V CDR1 and CDR2: SGHVS, FQNEAQ. V was shortened by 5 bases and J by 6 bases, with 16 bases between the two germline ends. The CDR3 is 14 residues long. The CDR3: CASSPRVLHQTQYF. CDR3 bases: TGTGCCAGCAGCCCACGGGTGCTGCATCAGACCCAGTACTTC.

The chain links TRBV19 to TRBJ1-1; TRBD1 matches at 9 bases. V trimming: 1 base; J trimming: 1 base; junction bases outside the gene matches: 1. CDR3 length: 15 amino acids. Germline V gene lookup returns CDR1 LNHDA and CDR2 SQIVND (reference sequence). Written as DNA, the CDR3 is TGTGCCAGTAGTATAGGGGACAGGGAGAACACTGAAGCTTTCTTT. Translating gives CASSIGDRENTEAFF.

This chain uses TRBV27 with TRBJ2-5; 7 nucleotides line up with TRBD1. Germline V gene lookup returns CDR1 MNHEY and CDR2 SMNVEV (reference sequence). This CDR3 is built from 14 residues. The ends lost 5 bases at V and 4 bases at J; junction bases unmatched: 7. CDR3 residues: CASSPTGYGETQYF. In nucleotides, the CDR3 is TGTGCCAGCAGTCCGACAGGGTACGGAGAGACCCAGTACTTC.

V usage is TRBV27 and J usage is TRBJ1-5; 8 bases agree with TRBD1. Trimming removed 5 bases from V and 5 bases from J; junction bases left unmatched: 8. The CDR3 spans 15 residues. CDR1 and CDR2 (germline): MNHEY, SMNVEV (reference sequence). CDR3 region: CASSQGAHGDQPQHF. The CDR3 nucleotides are TGTGCCAGCAGTCAGGGGGCGCATGGCGATCAGCCCCAGCATTTT.

This chain uses TRBV2 with TRBJ1-6; 8 bases line up with TRBD1. The germline V gene has CDR1 SNHLY and CDR2 FYNNEI. The CDR3 consists of 17 residues. The J segment lost 3 bases and the V segment lost 3 bases, leaving 7 bases of the junction unmatched. The CDR3 nucleotides read TGTGCCAGCAGTGACATCAGGGGGCAGATCTATAATTCACCCCTCCACTTT. It encodes CASSDIRGQIYNSPLHF. Variable domain in full (rest from reference TRBV2 and TRBJ1-6): EPEVTQTPSHQVTQMGQEVILRCVPISNHLYFYWYRQILGQKVEFLVSFYNNEISEKSEIFDDQFSVERPDGSNFTLKIRSTKLEDSAMYFCASSDIRGQIYNSPLHFGNGTRLTVT.

The V gene is TRBV15, the J gene TRBJ2-5, with 8 bases lining up with TRBD2. V shed 7 bases and J 5 bases; nucleotides not matched to a gene: 15. The CDR3 totals 16 residues. The V gene's germline CDR1 is LNHNV and CDR2 YYDKDF (reference sequence). Here the CDR3 reads CATNSGGGGLMETQYF. The DNA of the CDR3 is TGTGCCACCAACTCGGGGGGCGGGGGGCTAATGGAGACCCAGTACTTC.

The chain couples TRBV6-5 to TRBJ2-2; 9 bases fit TRBD1. The CDR3 has 15 residues. V shed 4 bases and J 4 bases; nucleotides not matched to a gene: 4. Germline loops: CDR1 MNHEY, CDR2 SVGAGI. CDR3 in DNA: TGTGCCAGCAGTTCACAGGGGGCTATCACCGGGGAGCTGTTTTTT. This gives the protein CASSSQGAITGELFF.

This sequence joins TRBV27 and TRBJ1-6; TRBD1 matches 10 bases. The trim removed 5 bases at V and 6 bases at J, leaving 4 bases unmatched. This CDR3 has 15 residues. Looked up from germline, CDR1 is MNHEY and CDR2 is SMNVEV (reference sequence). The CDR3 DNA follows: TGTGCCAGCAGTCCGGGGACAGGGGTTAATTCACCCCTCCACTTT. Translated, it gives CASSPGTGVNSPLHF.

V is TRBV27 and J is TRBJ1-5; D is uncertain. Germline V gives CDR1 MNHEY, CDR2 SMNVEV (reference sequence). Trimming pared 3 bases from V and 3 bases from J, leaving 3 bases between. CDR3 size: 12 residues. Written as DNA, the CDR3 is TGTGCCAGCAGTTTCCTCAATCAGCCCCAGCATTTT. Translation gives CASSFLNQPQHF.

The chain has TRBV2 and TRBJ1-2; unclear D gene. The CDR3 consists of 13 residues. Germline-derived CDR1 and CDR2 are SNHLY and FYNNEI. The V and J ends lost 6 bases and 3 bases respectively, with 11 bases between them. CDR3 amino acids: CASSEGPDYGYTF. The DNA of the CDR3 is TGTGCCAGCAGCGAGGGCCCCGACTATGGCTACACCTTC. The variable domain in full, completed from reference TRBV2 and TRBJ1-2, reads EPEVTQTPSHQVTQMGQEVILRCVPISNHLYFYWYRQILGQKVEFLVSFYNNEISEKSEIFDDQFSVERPDGSNFTLKIRSTKLEDSAMYFCASSEGPDYGYTFGSGTRLTVV.